The 6 T cell receptor beta chains in this list originate from one sample, sequenced in a study of cytomegalovirus exposure and HLA in healthy donors. The method was immunoSEQ multiplex PCR; TCRdb's version includes in-frame clones alone and lacks a portion of them. This sample has a few hundred thousand clones, with 85% to 90% found just once. Sequencing used PBMCs. Source of these receptors: a woman aged 18 to 35 in good health and CMV-seronegative.

This clone is a singleton in its sample. The gene calls are TRBV9 and TRBJ2-7, with D possibly TRBD2 on 6 matching bases. The V and J ends lost 3 bases and 2 bases respectively, with 12 bases between them. The CDR3 is 14 residues long. The V gene's germline CDR1 is SGDLS and CDR2 YYNGEE. The CDR3 sequence is CASSARDSAYEQYF. In nucleotides, the CDR3 is TGTGCCAGCAGCGCCCGGGACTCCGCCTACGAGCAGTACTTC.

The V call is TRBV28, the J call TRBJ2-5; 11 nucleotides agree with TRBD2. The CDR3 runs to 15 residues. Trimming took 5 bases from V and 1 from J; bases not matched to a gene: 3. The germline gives CDR1 MDHEN, CDR2 SYDVKM. CDR3 loop: CASSLAGGFQETQYF. CDR3 sequence (DNA): TGTGCCAGCAGTCTAGCGGGAGGATTCCAAGAGACCCAGTACTTC.

The rearrangement uses TRBV30 and TRBJ1-3, with 9 bases matching TRBD1. The CDR3 totals 12 residues. The germline V gene encodes CDR1 GTSNPN and CDR2 SVGIG (reference sequence). Trimming cost V 5 bases and J 4 bases; bases outside gene matches: 0. The CDR3 DNA reads as TGTGCCTGGGGGACAGGGGGAAACACCATATATTTT. As protein: CAWGTGGNTIYF.

The chain carries TRBV5-1 and TRBJ2-6; D not certain. Germline V CDR1 and CDR2: SGHRS, YFSETQ. The CDR3 consists of 15 residues. Trimming stripped 2 bases from V and 4 bases from J, with 10 bases between. This CDR3 is CASSLLRSGANVLTF. In nucleotides, the CDR3 is TGCGCCAGCAGCTTATTGCGGTCCGGGGCCAACGTCCTGACTTTC. Supplemented by reference TRBV5-1 and TRBJ2-6, the full variable domain reads KAGVTQTPRYLIKTRGQQVTLSCSPISGHRSVSWYQQTPGQGLQFLFEYFSETQRNKGNFPGRFSGRQFSNSRSEMNVSTLELGDSALYLCASSLLRSGANVLTFGAGSRLTVL.

The V gene is TRBV4-3, the J gene TRBJ2-7; TRBD1 might be the D (5 bases). The germline V gene encodes CDR1 LGHNA and CDR2 YSLEER. The CDR3 is 14 residues long. Trimming removed 0 bases at V and 0 bases at J, with 6 bases between. The CDR3 region is CASSQETVSYEQYF. In DNA, the CDR3 is TGCGCCAGCAGCCAAGAGACAGTCTCCTACGAGCAGTACTTC.

J is TRBJ2-3 and V is TRBV7-2, with a weak D call TRBD2 (6 bases). CDR1 and CDR2 from the germline V gene are SGHTA and FQGNSA. Trimming stripped 2 bases from V and 4 bases from J, with 10 bases between. The CDR3 is 14 amino acids. The CDR3 nucleotides read TGTGCCAGCAGCTTAAACGCGGGATCAGATACGCAGTATTTT. Its translation: CASSLNAGSDTQYF.